Listed below are T cell receptor beta chains from one sample, sequenced in a study of radiation and T cells in renal cell carcinoma. Sequencing used immunoSEQ multiplex PCR; TCRdb keeps in-frame clones, though not all of them. Of approximately 40,000 clones listed, around four fifths are singletons. The sequencing used blood, collected from a patient whose treatment included radiotherapy and nephrectomy. The receptors were sampled from a woman in her 70s with renal cell carcinoma. The CDR3 runs from the conserved cysteine through the conserved F or W. The order of the fields is V gene, J gene, CDR3 protein.

>TRBV19|TRBJ1-4
CASSLVRGVEKLFF
>TRBV7-9|TRBJ1-4
CASSIRQESREKLFF
>TRBV5-5|TRBJ2-5
CASSFLGGRETQYF
>TRBV2|TRBJ1-5
CASSAFQANQPQHF
>TRBV29-1|TRBJ2-7
CSVEQGISEQYF
>TRBV5-1|TRBJ1-1
CASSLRTAVGTEAFF
>TRBV6-4|TRBJ2-2
CASRTGTSGSGELFF
>TRBV1|TRBJ2-5
CTSSQDRRSGETQYF
>TRBV4-1|TRBJ1-4
CASSQPDRGEDEKLFF
>TRBV9|TRBJ2-1
CASSALTSGFVDEQFF
>TRBV10-1|TRBJ2-1
CASSQGQYQIQFF
>TRBV4-3|TRBJ2-5
CASSQGTTNKETQYF
>TRBV2|TRBJ2-2
CASSERGQGLAGELFF
>TRBV7-2|TRBJ1-4
CASSDTAATNEKLFF
>TRBV5-4|TRBJ1-6
CASSLAGGRDNSPLHF
>TRBV7-9|TRBJ2-5
CASSPSKGRETQYF
>TRBV28|TRBJ1-2
CASSLQDYGYTF
>TRBV4-2|TRBJ2-7
CASGGLAGTEQYF
>TRBV27|TRBJ2-7
CASSLKWGNHEQYF
>TRBV20-1|TRBJ1-2
CSARVGDGYTF
>TRBV2|TRBJ2-2
CARAGTSGTNTGELFF
>TRBV7-9|TRBJ2-5
CASSLGTVKTQYF
>TRBV30|TRBJ2-2
CAWRTYGGELFF
>TRBV9|TRBJ2-2
CASSVAQGPGELFF
>TRBV5-1|TRBJ1-1
CASSLDQTMEAFF
>TRBV5-8|TRBJ1-5
CASSPGTDSNQPQHF
>TRBV27|TRBJ2-2
CASSLELVTGELFF
>TRBV21-1|TRBJ2-6
CASRGTGKSGANVLTF
>TRBV27|TRBJ2-1
CASHDANNEQFF
>TRBV6-5|TRBJ2-3
CASRPAFTDTQYF
>TRBV5-6|TRBJ2-2
CASSLKGQPLNTGELFF
>TRBV4-3|TRBJ2-2
CASSQQISSPYGGELFF
>TRBV20-1|TRBJ2-5
CSAEKETQYF
>TRBV7-8|TRBJ1-2
CASSLKQGDGYTF
>TRBV19|TRBJ1-4
CASSPRDGRNEKLFF
>TRBV6-1|TRBJ2-6
CASSASGGAFSGANVLTF
>TRBV6-5|TRBJ1-2
CASSYRGLGYGYTF
>TRBV4-1|TRBJ2-3
CASSHLRGLARRTTADTQYF
>TRBV7-9|TRBJ2-2
CASSSARAEGTGELFF
>TRBV7-7|TRBJ2-5
CASSLGIAETQYF
>TRBV11-2|TRBJ2-5
CASSPQGQETQYF
>TRBV7-2|TRBJ2-7
CASSTGLAGGALDF
>TRBV27|TRBJ1-1
CASSWDRDSYTEAFF
>TRBV7-2|TRBJ2-3
CASSSGEDTDTQYF
>TRBV7-7|TRBJ2-5
CASSLASGSQTQYF
>TRBV7-8|TRBJ2-7
CASSLVAWGRTYEQYF
>TRBV4-3|TRBJ2-7
CASSQEASSYEQYF
>TRBV7-9|TRBJ2-7
CASSAGVSYEQYF
>TRBV4-1|TRBJ2-7
CASSQPSTYEQYF
>TRBV11-2|TRBJ2-7
CASSLVGRAEQYF
>TRBV5-4|TRBJ2-3
CASTRDRATDTQYF